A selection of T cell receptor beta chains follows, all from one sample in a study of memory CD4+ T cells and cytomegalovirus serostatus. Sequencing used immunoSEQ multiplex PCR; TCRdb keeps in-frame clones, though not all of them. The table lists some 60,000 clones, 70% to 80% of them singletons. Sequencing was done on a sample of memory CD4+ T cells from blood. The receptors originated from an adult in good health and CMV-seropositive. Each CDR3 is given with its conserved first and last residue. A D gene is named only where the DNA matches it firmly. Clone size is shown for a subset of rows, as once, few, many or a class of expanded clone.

TGTGCCAGCAGCACCAGACAAACCGGCTATGGCTACACCTTC CASSTRQTGYGYTF . TRBV21-1 . TRBJ1-2
TGTGCCAGCAGTCTTACAGCTTACTATGGCTACACCTTC CASSLTAYYGYTF . TRBV11-2 . TRBJ1-2
TGTGCCTGGAGTCGTCATCGGAGTGAAGGGGGCTACACCTTC CAWSRHRSEGGYTF . TRBV30 . TRBJ1-2
TGTGCCAGCAGCTCGGGACTAGATTTGAGCTCCTACGAGCAGTACTTC CASSSGLDLSSYEQYF . TRBV7-2 TRBD2 TRBJ2-7
TGTGCCAGCAGTCCTTACAGGGGTGAAAAAAAGCCCCAGCATTTT CASSPYRGEKKPQHF . TRBV28 TRBD1 TRBJ1-5
TGCGCCAGCCGGGGGGGAATGGGCGGGGCAAATCAGCCCCAGCATTTT CASRGGMGGANQPQHF . TRBV23-1 . TRBJ1-5
TGTGCCAGCAGACTAGCGGGAGGGGCCTACGAGCAGTACTTC CASRLAGGAYEQYF . TRBV28 TRBD2 TRBJ2-7
TGTGCCAGCAGCTTTGGACAGGGAAGGAGTACCGGGGAGCTGTTTTTT CASSFGQGRSTGELFF . TRBV5-6 TRBD1 TRBJ2-2
TGTGCCAGCAGCCAAGAATACGGGAGTACCGGGGAGCTGTTTTTT CASSQEYGSTGELFF . TRBV14 . TRBJ2-2
TGTGCCAGCCGACTTACTAGCGGGGTCACAGATACGCAGTATTTT CASRLTSGVTDTQYF . TRBV27 TRBD2 TRBJ2-3
TGTGCCAGCAGCATCGGGACTAGCGGGGCCACAGATACGCAGTATTTT CASSIGTSGATDTQYF once TRBV7-8 TRBD2 TRBJ2-3
TGTGCAACGAGTGGAGGGGCTAGCGGGAGGCAAGAGACCCAGTACTTC CATSGGASGRQETQYF . TRBV7-2 TRBD2 TRBJ2-5
TGTGCCAGTAGTATTTGGGGCCCCGGACAGAAAGAGACCCAGTACTTC CASSIWGPGQKETQYF . TRBV19 . TRBJ2-5
TGTGCCAGCAGGGGGCTCATTGGGCCTTTTATGAACACTGAAGCTTTCTTT CASRGLIGPFMNTEAFF . TRBV28 . TRBJ1-1
TGTGCCAGCAGCCTTCAGCGGAGCCAGTACAATGAGCAGTTCTTC CASSLQRSQYNEQFF . TRBV7-9 . TRBJ2-1
TGTGCCAGCATAGGGGGCGGGAGTGCTAACACCGGGGAGCTGTTTTTT CASIGGGSANTGELFF . TRBV28 . TRBJ2-2
TGTGCCTGGAGTGTGGGGACACCCGGGAATGAAAAACTGTTTTTT CAWSVGTPGNEKLFF . TRBV30 . TRBJ1-4
TGTGCCAGCAGTGAACCGGGTGGAAACACCATATATTTT CASSEPGGNTIYF . TRBV25-1 . TRBJ1-3
TGTGCCAGCAGCCGGGGGGGGAATTCCTACGAGCAGTACTTC CASSRGGNSYEQYF few TRBV28 TRBD2 TRBJ2-7
TGCGCCAGCTCGCGTACCGTCACAGATACGCAGTATTTT CASSRTVTDTQYF . TRBV10-2 . TRBJ2-3
TGCAGCGTGGGCTCGGCCGGGGGCTCCTACAATGAGCAGTTCTTC CSVGSAGGSYNEQFF . TRBV29-1 . TRBJ2-1
TGTGCCTGGAGTGCACGGGGATCCGGTGAAGCTTTCTTT CAWSARGSGEAFF once TRBV30 . TRBJ1-1
TGTGCCAGCAGTTGGACAGGGGGTGGAAACATTCAGTACTTC CASSWTGGGNIQYF . TRBV28 TRBD1 TRBJ2-4
TGTGCCATCACCGAAGACACGGGGTCAGGGCAGTACTTC CAITEDTGSGQYF . TRBV10-3 . TRBJ2-7
TGTGCCAGCAGTTACTCGTCCGGGTTTGGAGGCTATGGCTACACCTTC CASSYSSGFGGYGYTF . TRBV6-5 . TRBJ1-2
TGTGCCAGCAGTACCGGGACCGCTAGCAATCAGCCCCAGCATTTT CASSTGTASNQPQHF once TRBV6-1 . TRBJ1-5
TGTGCCAGTAGCCAGGGCCCGGGGGTTGAAGCTTTCTTT CASSQGPGVEAFF few TRBV19 . TRBJ1-1
TGTGCCAGCAGGACAGGGATAAGCACAGATACGCAGTATTTT CASRTGISTDTQYF . TRBV28 TRBD1 TRBJ2-3
TGTGCCAGCTCACCCGTGACAGGGGACAATGAGCAGTTCTTC CASSPVTGDNEQFF few TRBV18 TRBD1 TRBJ2-1